The 29 T cell receptor beta chains below come from one sample, sequenced in a study of CD8 T cells in ankylosing spondylitis. TCRdb re-analysed the 5' RACE reads in MiXCR, keeping a single row per CDR3 protein. The sample shows some 250,000 distinct CDR3 sequences, less than 10% of them seen only once. Sequencing was carried out using blood, either unsorted or a sorted T cell fraction (not recorded which). The receptors here all came from a male donor with ankylosing spondylitis or in good health (not recorded which).

This clonotype was seen ten or more times. The gene calls are TRBV5-6 and TRBJ2-2; 11 positions agree with TRBD2. Germline V gives CDR1 SGHDT, CDR2 YYEEEE. This CDR3 has 18 residues. The V and J ends lost 0 bases and 5 bases, in that order; junction bases with no gene match: 9. The CDR3 DNA reads as TGTGCCAGCAGCTTGGGGACTAGCGGGCTCCGACGAACCGGGGAGCTGTTTTTT. As protein: CASSLGTSGLRRTGELFF.

Ten or more counts support this clonotype. This chain links TRBV20-1 with TRBJ2-5; 11 bases fit TRBD2. CDR1 is DFQATT, CDR2 SNEGSKA, per germline (reference sequence). V shed 1 base and J 4 bases; nucleotides not matched to a gene: 8. This CDR3 has 16 residues. DNA for the CDR3: TGCAGTGCTAGAGTGATTCCCGGGACTAGCGGAGAGACCCAGTACTTC. It is translated as CSARVIPGTSGETQYF.

This clonotype was found many times. The chain is built from TRBV12-3 or TRBV12-4 and TRBJ2-6; D remains ambiguous. Trimming removed 5 bases at V and 3 bases at J, with 5 bases between. The CDR3 extends over 13 amino acids. For the CDR3, the DNA is TGTGCCAGCAGTGCCGGTGGGGCCAACGTCCTGACTTTC. Amino acids: CASSAGGANVLTF.

The chain is built from TRBV6-2 or TRBV6-3 and TRBJ1-5; D is unclear. This CDR3 is built from 15 residues. V lost 6 bases to trimming and J lost 1 base, with 13 bases between them. Germline CDR1 and CDR2: MNHEY and SVGEGT. The CDR3 nucleotides read TGTGCCAGCAGGTTGATCGCCGGGAGCAATCAGCCCCAGCATTTT. Its translation: CASRLIAGSNQPQHF.

Comments on this clonotype: With a much larger clone just one base away, this may be a read error. The CDR3 here is CASSPMGGRQPQHF. The DNA for the CDR3 is TGTGCCAGCAGCCCGATGGGGGGGAGGCAGCCCCAGCATTTT. This chain connects TRBV25-1 to TRBJ1-5, with a weak D call TRBD1 (5 bases). From germline, CDR1 is MGHDK and CDR2 SYGVNS. Trimming took off 6 bases at V and 7 bases at J, with 16 bases between the two ends. The CDR3 spans 14 residues.

This clonotype was recorded at least ten times. The gene calls are TRBV20-1 and TRBJ1-3; TRBD1 aligns across 9 bases. Trimming cost V 4 bases and J 4 bases; bases outside gene matches: 8. In germline, CDR1 is DFQATT, CDR2 SNEGSKA (reference sequence). The CDR3 consists of 15 residues. The DNA for the CDR3 is TGCAGTGCTACGCCCGGGACAGGGTCGGGAAACACCATATATTTT. Protein product: CSATPGTGSGNTIYF.

Ten or more counts support this clonotype. This chain joins TRBV24-1 and TRBJ2-1, with D hard to call. Trimming cost V 2 bases and J 5 bases, with 6 bases left between them. The CDR3 is 13 residues long. In germline, CDR1 is KGHDR, CDR2 SFDVKD. The CDR3 region has the DNA TGTGCCACCAGTGATTCTGGCCACAATGAGCAGTTCTTC. Encoded protein: CATSDSGHNEQFF.

The CDR3 sequence: CAIRGDGRYEQYF. Here the CDR3 DNA reads TGTGCCATCAGAGGGGACGGGCGCTACGAGCAGTACTTC. The chain combines TRBV10-3 with TRBJ2-7; D could derive from TRBD1 or TRBD2 (5 bases each). This CDR3 has 13 residues. From germline, CDR1 is ENHRY and CDR2 SYGVKD. Trimming pared 6 bases from V and 3 bases from J, leaving 12 bases between.

This clonotype was recorded at least ten times. The chain is built from TRBV9 and TRBJ2-7; D remains ambiguous. The CDR3 loop spans 12 amino acids. Germline-derived CDR1 and CDR2 are SGDLS and YYNGEE. The V end was cut by 1 base, the J end by 7 bases, with 9 bases between. The CDR3: CASSVNGREQYF. For the CDR3, the DNA is TGTGCCAGCAGCGTAAATGGGCGAGAGCAGTACTTC.

This clonotype was recorded many times. The chain joins TRBV4-3 to TRBJ1-6; D may be TRBD1 (6 bases). The CDR3 has 15 amino acids. The V and J ends lost 3 bases and 5 bases respectively, with 11 bases between them. Germline-derived CDR1 and CDR2 are LGHNA and YSLEER. In DNA form, the CDR3 reads TGCGCCAGCAGCCACCTGGACAGAGATAATTCACCCCTCCACTTT. Amino acids: CASSHLDRDNSPLHF.

This sequence joins TRBV20-1 and TRBJ2-1; 13 nucleotides line up with TRBD2. The CDR3 is made up of 15 amino acids. Germline CDR1 is DFQATT and CDR2 is SNEGSKA (reference sequence). V dropped 3 bases and J dropped 9; count of bases not matched to a gene: 8. The chain's CDR3 is CSASYTSGGAAEQFF. CDR3 nucleotides: TGCAGTGCTAGTTACACTAGCGGGGGGGCCGCTGAGCAGTTCTTC.

Many counts were recorded for this clonotype. This rearrangement joins TRBV3-1 to TRBJ2-7; D unresolved. The germline gives CDR1 LGHDT, CDR2 YNNKEL (reference sequence). CDR3 length: 13 amino acids. V was clipped by 5 bases and J by 3 bases, with 11 bases between them. CDR3 coding DNA: TGTGCCAGCAGCGGCGGAGTAGTCTACGAGCAGTACTTC. Protein product: CASSGGVVYEQYF.

The chain carries TRBV12-3 or TRBV12-4 and TRBJ2-3; the D gene is possibly TRBD2 (5 bases). CDR3 length equals 14 residues. The V end lost 6 bases, the J end lost 5 bases, and 15 bases lay between the germline ends. The CDR3 nucleotides read TGTGCCAGCAGCCAACAGCCACGGGGAGATACGCAGTATTTT. It encodes CASSQQPRGDTQYF.

This clonotype occurred many times. This chain joins TRBV20-1 and TRBJ2-3; unclear D gene. The CDR3 is made up of 14 amino acids. Germline lookup yields CDR1 DFQATT and CDR2 SNEGSKA (reference sequence). Deletions cut 7 bases from V and 1 base from J, with 15 bases between. Written as DNA, the CDR3 is TGCAGTGGCCGGTACCCTGGGGGCACAGATACGCAGTATTTT. Its protein product is CSGRYPGGTDTQYF.

In this sample, this clonotype turned up many times. The V and J genes are TRBV30 and TRBJ2-3, with D perhaps TRBD1 or TRBD2 (5 bases each). V was trimmed by 1 base and J by 4 bases, leaving 12 bases between them. The CDR3 has 14 amino acids. CDR1 and CDR2 from the germline V gene are GTSNPN and SVGIG (reference sequence). The CDR3 nucleotides are TGTGCCTGGAGTGGGGGGAGAGGGCCAGATACGCAGTATTTT. Its translation: CAWSGGRGPDTQYF. The whole variable domain, remainder taken from reference TRBV30 and TRBJ2-3, is SQTIHQWPATLVQPVGSPLSLECTVEGTSNPNLYWYRQAAGRGLQLLFYSVGIGQISSEVPQNLSASRPQDRQFILSSKKLLLSDSGFYLCAWSGGRGPDTQYFGPGTRLTVL.

Many counts were recorded for this clonotype. V and J are TRBV2 and TRBJ2-7; TRBD2 aligns across 11 bases. The germline V gene has CDR1 SNHLY and CDR2 FYNNEI. V lost 7 bases and J lost 3; bases outside the gene matches: 11. The CDR3 has 16 amino acids. The CDR3, as DNA: TGTGCCAGCAACCCCCCAGGGACTAGCGGACTCTACGAGCAGTACTTC. Translated: CASNPPGTSGLYEQYF. Complete variable domain (other parts from reference TRBV2 and TRBJ2-7): EPEVTQTPSHQVTQMGQEVILRCVPISNHLYFYWYRQILGQKVEFLVSFYNNEISEKSEIFDDQFSVERPDGSNFTLKIRSTKLEDSAMYFCASNPPGTSGLYEQYFGPGTRLTVT.

This clonotype was seen many times. The chain carries TRBV29-1 and TRBJ1-1; D not certain. Germline assignment: CDR1 SQVTM and CDR2 ANQGSEA. The CDR3 is 12 amino acids. V lost 4 bases, J lost 4 bases, and 10 bases lay in between. This CDR3 is CSVGGMATEAFF. CDR3 DNA: TGCAGCGTTGGAGGAATGGCCACTGAAGCTTTCTTT.

This clonotype was seen many times. J is TRBJ1-2 and V is TRBV5-1; 7 positions match TRBD1. This CDR3 region has 15 residues. In germline, CDR1 is SGHRS, CDR2 YFSETQ. Unmatched junction bases numbered 9, after V lost 3 bases and J lost 4 bases. The CDR3 DNA reads TGCGCCAGCAGCTGGACACGGGACAGTCTCTATGGCTACACCTTC. This gives the protein CASSWTRDSLYGYTF.

This clonotype was counted many times. V usage is TRBV6-1 and J usage is TRBJ1-5, with no clear D. The ends were cut back, 2 bases at V and 0 bases at J, with 8 bases in the middle. Germline-derived CDR1 and CDR2 are MNHNS and SASEGT. CDR3 length equals 15 residues. The CDR3 here is CASSETDYSNQPQHF. CDR3 coding DNA: TGTGCCAGCAGTGAAACAGACTATAGCAATCAGCCCCAGCATTTT.

This clonotype was counted a few times. The chain combines TRBV7-9 with TRBJ1-1, with 7 bases that match TRBD1. Per the germline V gene, CDR1 is SEHNR and CDR2 is FQNEAQ (reference sequence). There are 16 residues in the CDR3. V dropped 5 bases and J dropped 7; count of bases not matched to a gene: 16. CDR3 coding DNA: TGTGCCAGCAGCCCTGGAGGGGGCCGGACTCTGGATGAAGCTTTCTTT. Encoded protein: CASSPGGGRTLDEAFF.

This clonotype was seen at least ten times. This chain connects TRBV9 to TRBJ1-1; TRBD1 aligns across 10 bases. The V and J ends lost 3 bases and 4 bases, in that order; junction bases with no gene match: 15. Germline-derived CDR1 and CDR2 are SGDLS and YYNGEE. The CDR3 has 18 amino acids. This CDR3 is CASSAAEDRGTLTTEAFF. The CDR3 DNA reads as TGTGCCAGCAGCGCAGCCGAGGACAGGGGGACCCTAACCACTGAAGCTTTCTTT.

V gene TRBV5-1 combines with J gene TRBJ2-2, with TRBD2 identical over 7 bases. The V segment lost 4 bases and the J segment 3 bases; nucleotides outside the gene matches: 6. Germline assignment: CDR1 SGHRS and CDR2 YFSETQ. There are 15 residues in the CDR3. The CDR3 DNA follows: TGCGCCAGCAGCAACTCTAGCGGTTACACCGGGGAGCTGTTTTTT. Encoded protein: CASSNSSGYTGELFF.

This clonotype was counted at least ten times. This chain links TRBV27 with TRBJ1-1; 9 bases fit TRBD1. The CDR3 contains 15 residues. The V segment lost 6 bases and the J segment 3 bases; nucleotides outside the gene matches: 8. Germline V CDR1 and CDR2: MNHEY, SMNVEV (reference sequence). The CDR3 DNA reads TGTGCCAGCAGACCGATACAGGGGGCTCACACTGAAGCTTTCTTT. Translating it yields CASRPIQGAHTEAFF.

Points on this clonotype: One end of the junction fails to match germline, which may point to a read error. The chain couples TRBV3-1 to TRBJ2-5; D may be TRBD1 (6 bases). This CDR3 contains 18 residues. CDR1 and CDR2 (germline): LGHDT, YNNKEL (reference sequence). CDR3 region: CATSQVLSGVSNLGTQYF. CDR3 DNA: TGTGCCACCAGCCAGGTCCTGTCAGGGGTCTCTAATTTAGGGACCCAGTACTTC.

The table lists this clonotype with many counts. V gene TRBV7-9 combines with J gene TRBJ2-1, with TRBD2 matching over 11 bases. J lost 6 bases, V lost 4 bases, and 5 bases had no gene match. The CDR3 is made up of 15 amino acids. Per the germline V gene, CDR1 is SEHNR and CDR2 is FQNEAQ (reference sequence). The CDR3 loop is CASSSRLAGTNEQFF. CDR3 DNA: TGTGCCAGCAGCTCGAGACTAGCGGGGACCAATGAGCAGTTCTTC. The whole variable domain, remainder taken from reference TRBV7-9 and TRBJ2-1, is DTGVSQNPRHKITKRGQNVTFRCDPISEHNRLYWYRQTLGQGPEFLTYFQNEAQLEKSRLLSDRFSAERPKGSFSTLEIQRTEQGDSAMYLCASSSRLAGTNEQFFGPGTRLTVL.

This clonotype has at least ten counts. The CDR3 loop is CASSSPRTRGSDTQYF. The DNA for the CDR3 is TGTGCCAGCAGCTCCCCCCGGACTCGCGGATCAGATACGCAGTATTTT. The rearrangement links TRBV9 to TRBJ2-3; TRBD2 is a possible D gene (5 bases). Trimming took off 4 bases at V and 4 bases at J, with 19 bases between the two ends. The length of the CDR3 is 16 residues. Germline CDR1 reads SGDLS; CDR2 reads YYNGEE.

The V call is TRBV11-2, the J call TRBJ2-3, with D possibly TRBD2 on 6 matching bases. The V gene's germline CDR1 is SGHAT and CDR2 FQNNGV. The length of the CDR3 is 18 residues. Trimming left V 1 base short and J 2 bases short, with 19 bases between. The CDR3 region has the DNA TGTGCCAGCAGCTTAGTTCTTGCACGGGACTTATACACAGATACGCAGTATTTT. It translates to CASSLVLARDLYTDTQYF.

This clonotype was counted many times. V and J are TRBV10-3 and TRBJ1-1; possibly TRBD1 for D (5 bases). Trimming stripped 6 bases from V and 5 bases from J, with 16 bases between. Germline V CDR1 and CDR2: ENHRY, SYGVKD. This CDR3 region has 14 residues. This chain's CDR3 is CAIRPTGGGTEAFF. The CDR3 DNA sequence: TGTGCCATCAGACCTACCGGGGGAGGTACTGAAGCTTTCTTT.

The chain couples TRBV6-1 to TRBJ2-5; 10 bases map to TRBD2. In germline, CDR1 is MNHNS, CDR2 SASEGT. Germline trimming cut 6 bases from V and 1 base from J; bases unmatched to any gene: 8. CDR3 length: 16 amino acids. This chain's CDR3 is CASSPWGTSVQETQYF. In DNA, the CDR3 is TGTGCCAGCAGCCCCTGGGGGACTAGCGTCCAAGAGACCCAGTACTTC.